A selection of T cell receptor beta chains follows, all from one sample in a study of beta chain features in type 1 diabetes. Clones were sequenced by immunoSEQ multiplex PCR, and TCRdb holds only the in-frame ones, with some missing. This table holds more than 200,000 clones, 16% found once. What was sequenced was naive CD4+ T cells from blood. The source is a man aged 25-45 years with type 1 diabetes. Both conserved end residues are part of each CDR3. A D gene is named only where the DNA matches it firmly. For some rows the clone size is stated as once, few or many, or as a class when expanded; others skip it.

abundance: .
j_gene: TRBJ2-3
v_gene: TRBV5-4
d_gene: .
CDR3nt: TGTGCCAGCAGCTTGGACTCTTCTAGCACAGATACGCAGTATTTT
CDR3aa: CASSLDSSSTDTQYF

abundance: .
j_gene: TRBJ2-1
v_gene: TRBV7-6
d_gene: .
CDR3nt: TGTGCCAGCAGCTTAGGGTACAATGAGCAGTTCTTC
CDR3aa: CASSLGYNEQFF

abundance: few
j_gene: TRBJ2-7
v_gene: TRBV29-1
d_gene: TRBD1
CDR3nt: TGCAGCGTTTTCGACAGGGGGAGCTCCTACGAGCAGTACTTC
CDR3aa: CSVFDRGSSYEQYF

abundance: few
j_gene: TRBJ2-2
v_gene: TRBV6-5
d_gene: TRBD1
CDR3nt: TGTGCCAGCAGTCGGGACAGCCCGAACACCGGGGAGCTGTTTTTT
CDR3aa: CASSRDSPNTGELFF

abundance: few
j_gene: TRBJ2-3
v_gene: TRBV6-6
d_gene: .
CDR3nt: TGTGCCAGCAGTTACCCCGCCAGTCCAGATACGCAGTATTTT
CDR3aa: CASSYPASPDTQYF

abundance: few
j_gene: TRBJ2-1
v_gene: TRBV21-1
d_gene: .
CDR3nt: TGTGCCAGCAGCAAAGCTCGCGGCTTCCCGGAGCAGTTCTTC
CDR3aa: CASSKARGFPEQFF

abundance: .
j_gene: TRBJ2-6
v_gene: TRBV2
d_gene: .
CDR3nt: TGTGCCAGCAACCTTGCTAGCGATGGATGGAGCTCTGGGGCCAACGTCCTGACTTTC
CDR3aa: CASNLASDGWSSGANVLTF

abundance: few
j_gene: TRBJ1-3
v_gene: TRBV2
d_gene: TRBD1
CDR3nt: TGTGCCAGCAGGGGGACAGGGACTGGAAACACCATATATTTT
CDR3aa: CASRGTGTGNTIYF

abundance: few
j_gene: TRBJ2-3
v_gene: TRBV7-9
d_gene: TRBD2
CDR3nt: TGTGCCAGCAGCTTAAGACTAGCGGGAGACACAGATACGCAGTATTTT
CDR3aa: CASSLRLAGDTDTQYF

abundance: few
j_gene: TRBJ2-3
v_gene: TRBV28
d_gene: .
CDR3nt: TGTGCCAGCCCTCCTAGCCTCAGTGGGGGACGCACAGATACGCAGTATTTT
CDR3aa: CASPPSLSGGRTDTQYF

abundance: .
j_gene: TRBJ2-3
v_gene: TRBV18
d_gene: .
CDR3nt: TGTGCCAGCTCACGGGCTAGCACAGATACGCAGTATTTT
CDR3aa: CASSRASTDTQYF

abundance: few
j_gene: TRBJ2-1
v_gene: TRBV4-3
d_gene: .
CDR3nt: TGCGCCAGCAGCAATAACGGGAGAAGATACAATGAGCAGTTCTTC
CDR3aa: CASSNNGRRYNEQFF

abundance: .
j_gene: TRBJ2-7
v_gene: TRBV15
d_gene: .
CDR3nt: TGTGCCACCAGCAGAGATAACCAGCTTTACGAGCAGTACTTC
CDR3aa: CATSRDNQLYEQYF

abundance: few
j_gene: TRBJ2-7
v_gene: TRBV7-9
d_gene: .
CDR3nt: TGTGCCAGTCGGGGGCGGGCGAACTCCTACGAGCAGTACTTC
CDR3aa: CASRGRANSYEQYF

abundance: few
j_gene: TRBJ2-7
v_gene: TRBV7-2
d_gene: .
CDR3nt: TGTGCCAGCAGCCGCTTAGGGGCAGGACTGGCCTACGAGCAGTACTTC
CDR3aa: CASSRLGAGLAYEQYF

abundance: .
j_gene: TRBJ2-1
v_gene: TRBV7-7
d_gene: TRBD2
CDR3nt: TGTGCCAGCAGCTTCGGGACTAGCGACAACAATGAGCAGTTCTTC
CDR3aa: CASSFGTSDNNEQFF

abundance: few
j_gene: TRBJ2-3
v_gene: TRBV7-3
d_gene: .
CDR3nt: TGTGCCAGCAGCTTTATCGGACAGAGCACAGATACGCAGTATTTT
CDR3aa: CASSFIGQSTDTQYF

abundance: .
j_gene: TRBJ1-2
v_gene: TRBV29-1
d_gene: TRBD1
CDR3nt: TGCAGCGTGGGGCAGGGGGTTAACTATGGCTACACCTTC
CDR3aa: CSVGQGVNYGYTF

abundance: .
j_gene: TRBJ2-3
v_gene: TRBV29-1
d_gene: .
CDR3nt: TGCAGCGTTGCAGGTCCCACTAGCACAGATACGCAGTATTTT
CDR3aa: CSVAGPTSTDTQYF

abundance: .
j_gene: TRBJ1-5
v_gene: TRBV30
d_gene: .
CDR3nt: TGTGCCTGGAGTCCAAGTGGCGGCAATCAGCCCCAGCATTTT
CDR3aa: CAWSPSGGNQPQHF

abundance: .
j_gene: TRBJ2-7
v_gene: TRBV20-1
d_gene: .
CDR3nt: TGCAGTGCTTACCTCAACTACGAGCAGTACTTC
CDR3aa: CSAYLNYEQYF

abundance: .
j_gene: TRBJ1-6
v_gene: TRBV13
d_gene: .
CDR3nt: TGTGCCAGCAGCTTAGTCGGGGGATTTCTCCACTTT
CDR3aa: CASSLVGGFLHF

abundance: .
j_gene: TRBJ1-2
v_gene: TRBV25-1
d_gene: .
CDR3nt: TGTGCCAGCAGTGAGCACAGACCAGAATCGAGGGGCTACACCTTC
CDR3aa: CASSEHRPESRGYTF

abundance: few
j_gene: TRBJ2-5
v_gene: TRBV9
d_gene: .
CDR3nt: TGTGCCAGCAGCCCCCGGGCGGCAAGCCAAGAGACCCAGTACTTC
CDR3aa: CASSPRAASQETQYF

abundance: .
j_gene: TRBJ2-3
v_gene: TRBV5-1
d_gene: TRBD2
CDR3nt: TGCGCCAGCAGCTTGGCCCCTAGCGGAGGGTCAGAAATCACAGATACGCAGTATTTT
CDR3aa: CASSLAPSGGSEITDTQYF

abundance: few
j_gene: TRBJ1-5
v_gene: TRBV4-1
d_gene: .
CDR3nt: TGCGCCAGCAGCCAAGAGTCCCGGGCCCTTAATCAGCCCCAGCATTTT
CDR3aa: CASSQESRALNQPQHF

abundance: few
j_gene: TRBJ2-5
v_gene: TRBV11-2
d_gene: .
CDR3nt: TGTGCCAGCAGCTTCGCCGGGAGCGAGACCCAGTACTTC
CDR3aa: CASSFAGSETQYF

abundance: .
j_gene: TRBJ2-3
v_gene: TRBV9
d_gene: .
CDR3nt: TGTGCCAGCAGCGTTAGATCTCCGGGAGTGGGGACAGATACGCAGTATTTT
CDR3aa: CASSVRSPGVGTDTQYF

abundance: few
j_gene: TRBJ2-5
v_gene: TRBV5-1
d_gene: .
CDR3nt: TGCGCCAGCAGCTTGCCGGGAGAAGAGACCCAGTACTTC
CDR3aa: CASSLPGEETQYF

abundance: .
j_gene: TRBJ2-5
v_gene: TRBV28
d_gene: .
CDR3nt: TGTGCCAGCAGTCCGGGACTTCAAGAGACCCAGTACTTC
CDR3aa: CASSPGLQETQYF

abundance: .
j_gene: TRBJ2-3
v_gene: TRBV7-8
d_gene: TRBD1
CDR3nt: TGTGCCAGCAGCAACCGGGACAGGGGCACAGATACGCAGTATTTT
CDR3aa: CASSNRDRGTDTQYF

abundance: few
j_gene: TRBJ2-3
v_gene: TRBV29-1
d_gene: TRBD1
CDR3nt: TGCAGCGTTGAACACCGGGACAGGGCATCAGATACGCAGTATTTT
CDR3aa: CSVEHRDRASDTQYF

abundance: .
j_gene: TRBJ2-7
v_gene: TRBV28
d_gene: TRBD1
CDR3nt: TGTGCCAGCAGTTCGGGACAGTACGAGCAGTACTTC
CDR3aa: CASSSGQYEQYF

abundance: .
j_gene: TRBJ2-7
v_gene: TRBV28
d_gene: .
CDR3nt: TGTGCCAGCAGTTTAAGGCCCTACGAGCAGTACTTC
CDR3aa: CASSLRPYEQYF

abundance: few
j_gene: TRBJ2-7
v_gene: TRBV30
d_gene: .
CDR3nt: TGTGCCTGGAGTGTACCCGGGGGCCCGGACGAGCAGTACTTC
CDR3aa: CAWSVPGGPDEQYF

abundance: few
j_gene: TRBJ2-3
v_gene: TRBV29-1
d_gene: .
CDR3nt: TGCAGCGTTGAAGATCCCCGATACAGCACAGATACGCAGTATTTT
CDR3aa: CSVEDPRYSTDTQYF

abundance: .
j_gene: TRBJ2-7
v_gene: TRBV29-1
d_gene: .
CDR3nt: TGCAGCGTTGTTGGGCGGAACTACGAGCAGTACTTC
CDR3aa: CSVVGRNYEQYF

abundance: .
j_gene: TRBJ2-7
v_gene: TRBV9
d_gene: TRBD2
CDR3nt: TGTGCCAGCAGCGTACACCTAGCGGGAGGCCAATACGAGCAGTACTTC
CDR3aa: CASSVHLAGGQYEQYF

abundance: .
j_gene: TRBJ1-1
v_gene: TRBV6-5
d_gene: .
CDR3nt: TGTGCCAGCAGTTGGACCGGCAAGAACACTGAAGCTTTCTTT
CDR3aa: CASSWTGKNTEAFF

abundance: .
j_gene: TRBJ2-4
v_gene: TRBV30
d_gene: TRBD1
CDR3nt: TGTGCCTGGAGTGTACCAGGGGGCCAAAACATTCAGTACTTC
CDR3aa: CAWSVPGGQNIQYF

abundance: few
j_gene: TRBJ2-5
v_gene: TRBV5-4
d_gene: TRBD2
CDR3nt: TGTGCCAGCAGCTTGGTGGCGGGAGGGTACCAAGAGACCCAGTACTTC
CDR3aa: CASSLVAGGYQETQYF

abundance: few
j_gene: TRBJ2-7
v_gene: TRBV5-4
d_gene: .
CDR3nt: TGTGCCAGCAGCCTTTCCTACTCCTACGAGCAGTACTTC
CDR3aa: CASSLSYSYEQYF

abundance: few
j_gene: TRBJ2-3
v_gene: TRBV10-3
d_gene: TRBD1
CDR3nt: TGTGCCATCAGTAACCAAGGCGACAGGGCAACCACAGATACGCAGTATTTT
CDR3aa: CAISNQGDRATTDTQYF

abundance: .
j_gene: TRBJ1-4
v_gene: TRBV7-2
d_gene: TRBD1
CDR3nt: TGTGCCAGCAGCAACGTCGTCGGGACAGGGGAGGAAAAACTGTTTTTT
CDR3aa: CASSNVVGTGEEKLFF

abundance: .
j_gene: TRBJ2-5
v_gene: TRBV7-9
d_gene: .
CDR3nt: TGTGCCAGCAGCTTGCTGGGAACTCAAGAGACCCAGTACTTC
CDR3aa: CASSLLGTQETQYF

abundance: .
j_gene: TRBJ2-3
v_gene: TRBV18
d_gene: TRBD1
CDR3nt: TGTGCCAGCTCACCACCGTGGACAGGGAATAGAAGGGGCACAGATACGCAGTATTTT
CDR3aa: CASSPPWTGNRRGTDTQYF

abundance: few
j_gene: TRBJ2-7
v_gene: TRBV10-3
d_gene: TRBD1
CDR3nt: TGTGCCATCCGGGACAGGCAGTCCTACGAGCAGTACTTC
CDR3aa: CAIRDRQSYEQYF

abundance: few
j_gene: TRBJ2-3
v_gene: TRBV7-2
d_gene: .
CDR3nt: TGTGCCAGCAGCTTAGCGACAGATACGCAGTATTTT
CDR3aa: CASSLATDTQYF

abundance: few
j_gene: TRBJ2-1
v_gene: TRBV5-1
d_gene: .
CDR3nt: TGCGCCAGCAGCTTGAACACTGGAAATGAGCAGTTCTTC
CDR3aa: CASSLNTGNEQFF

abundance: .
j_gene: TRBJ2-5
v_gene: TRBV4-3
d_gene: .
CDR3nt: TGCGCCAGCAGCCAAGGTAGCAGGGGAGGAGAGACCCAGTACTTC
CDR3aa: CASSQGSRGGETQYF

abundance: few
j_gene: TRBJ1-2
v_gene: TRBV6-6
d_gene: .
CDR3nt: TGTGCCAGCAGTGGCCAGGGGTCGCTCTATGGCTACACCTTC
CDR3aa: CASSGQGSLYGYTF

abundance: once
j_gene: TRBJ2-5
v_gene: TRBV6-5
d_gene: .
CDR3nt: TGTGCCAGCAGTTACCTAATCCAAGAGACCCAGTACTTC
CDR3aa: CASSYLIQETQYF

abundance: .
j_gene: TRBJ2-5
v_gene: TRBV15
d_gene: .
CDR3nt: TGTGCCACCAGCAGTGAAGAGACCCAGTACTTC
CDR3aa: CATSSEETQYF

abundance: .
j_gene: TRBJ1-1
v_gene: TRBV18
d_gene: TRBD1
CDR3nt: TGTGCCAGCTCACCGCTGGACAGGGAAGGACAAGCTTTCTTT
CDR3aa: CASSPLDREGQAFF

abundance: .
j_gene: TRBJ2-1
v_gene: TRBV4-3
d_gene: TRBD2
CDR3nt: TGCGCCAGCAGCCATTACGGACTAGCGGCCGACAATGAGCAGTTCTTC
CDR3aa: CASSHYGLAADNEQFF